This section outlines one T cell receptor (beta chain) sequence together with its context. Sequencing used immunoSEQ multiplex PCR; TCRdb keeps in-frame clones, though not all of them. The data hold roughly 48,000 clones, with about 88% observed a single time. The sample is drawn from a study of OX40 agonist ivuxolimab in advanced cancers. About the research overall: Two cutaneous melanoma patients and one hepatocellular carcinoma patient, three in all, had partial responses.

Deletions cut 4 bases from V and 11 bases from J, with 12 bases between. From germline, CDR1 is SGHTA and CDR2 FQGTGA. The CDR3 length is 12 residues. Sampling times: baseline, cycle 4 day 1, cycle 7 day 1. The chain joins TRBV7-3 to TRBJ2-1; D is possibly TRBD2 (7 bases). The TCR was taken from an adult with an advanced solid tumor such as melanoma, head and neck, liver or kidney cancer. The input for sequencing was CD4+ or CD8+ T cells sorted from blood, taken in a trial of the OX40 agonist ivuxolimab. The CDR3 is CASSSQRDKQFF. Written as DNA, the CDR3 is TGTGCCAGCAGCTCCCAGCGGGACAAGCAGTTCTTC.